Each of the 3 T cell receptor beta chains below was sequenced from the same sample in a study of beta chain features in type 1 diabetes. No antigens are known for them. The authors reverse transcribed all of the isolated RNA, so sequencing captured expressed TCRB transcripts. The assay was immunoSEQ multiplex PCR, and TCRdb's table has in-frame clones only and misses some. The sample shows some 15,000 clones, around 70% of them seen only once. Study conclusions and caveats: The study found moderately but significantly shorter TCRB CDR3s in all four CD4+ subsets of Type 1 diabetes patients.

Sequencing input: stem cell memory CD4+ T cells from blood. Receptors originate from a man aged 25 to 40 with type 1 diabetes.

This clone has only a few counts. This rearrangement joins TRBV7-9 to TRBJ2-1; weak D call: TRBD2 (6 bases). V was clipped by 1 base and J by 1 base, with 14 bases between them. Germline lookup yields CDR1 SEHNR and CDR2 FQNEAQ (reference sequence). The CDR3 consists of 17 residues. The CDR3 region is CASSLVEGRGSYNEQFF. As DNA, the CDR3 is TGTGCCAGCAGCTTAGTAGAAGGACGGGGGTCCTACAATGAGCAGTTCTTC.

The chain has TRBV6-5 and TRBJ1-1, with a possible D match to TRBD1 (6 bases). Germline CDR1 and CDR2: MNHEY and SVGAGI. The CDR3 consists of 16 residues. The V and J ends lost 0 bases and 6 bases respectively, with 17 bases between them. The CDR3 loop reads CASSYSVGAKRSEAFF. CDR3 in DNA: TGTGCCAGCAGTTACTCCGTGGGGGCGAAGAGGTCTGAAGCTTTCTTT.

The chain uses TRBV29-1 and TRBJ2-3, with 8 bases lining up with TRBD2. In germline, CDR1 is SQVTM, CDR2 ANQGSEA. J was trimmed by 1 base and V by 1 base; bases with no gene match: 4. The CDR3 is made up of 15 amino acids. CDR3 sequence: CSVEGLSGGTDTQYF. CDR3 sequence (DNA): TGCAGCGTTGAAGGGCTTAGCGGGGGCACAGATACGCAGTATTTT.